A selection of T cell receptor beta chains follows, all from one sample in a study of control samples from healthy donors and cancer patients. TCRdb keeps only in-frame clones here, not all; method: immunoSEQ multiplex PCR. The table lists roughly 150,000 clones, 85% to 90% of them singletons. The sequencing input was blood. These receptors came from a young man in good health. Each CDR3 is given with its conserved first and last residue. D genes are given only for firm matches. Clone size is given for some rows only: seen once, a few or many times, or a class if the clone is expanded.

V gene,J gene,clone size,D gene,CDR3 protein,CDR3 DNA
TRBV14,TRBJ2-5,-,TRBD1,CASSLMRFRDRIYQETQYF,TGTGCCAGCAGCCTGATGAGGTTTAGGGACAGGATATACCAAGAGACCCAGTACTTC
TRBV6-5,TRBJ1-1,-,TRBD1,CASSDRENTEAFF,TGTGCCAGCAGCGACAGGGAGAACACTGAAGCTTTCTTT
TRBV7-3,TRBJ2-1,-,TRBD1,CASSLGQGVHEQFF,TGTGCCAGCAGCCTAGGACAGGGGGTCCATGAGCAGTTCTTC
TRBV5-8,TRBJ2-7,-,TRBD1,CASTGTDYEQYF,TGTGCCAGCACGGGGACAGATTACGAGCAGTACTTC
TRBV7-8,TRBJ1-2,-,-,CASSLGESGFTGYTF,TGTGCCAGCAGCTTAGGGGAGTCCGGTTTTACTGGCTACACCTTC
TRBV27,TRBJ2-3,-,-,CASSLSRAKTDTQYF,TGTGCCAGCAGTTTAAGCAGGGCCAAGACAGATACGCAGTATTTT
TRBV11-3,TRBJ2-3,-,-,CASGDAATQYF,TGTGCCAGCGGGGACGCTGCGACGCAGTATTTT
TRBV28,TRBJ1-2,-,-,CASSSPTDSNYGYTF,TGTGCCAGCAGTTCGCCGACAGATTCTAACTATGGCTACACCTTC
TRBV9,TRBJ2-2,-,TRBD1,CASSARQGTNTGELFF,TGTGCCAGCAGCGCCAGACAGGGGACGAACACCGGGGAGCTGTTTTTT
TRBV12-3/TRBV12-4,TRBJ1-2,-,-,CASSSGYGYTF,TGTGCCAGCAGTTCCGGCTATGGCTACACCTTC
TRBV5-1,TRBJ1-6,-,-,CASSLGTTGDKSLHF,TGCGCCAGCAGCTTGGGGACAACGGGGGATAAGTCCCTCCACTTT
TRBV6-5,TRBJ1-2,-,-,CASSYDGQPHYGYTF,TGTGCCAGCAGTTACGACGGACAGCCGCACTATGGCTACACCTTC
TRBV7-3,TRBJ2-2,-,TRBD1,CASSSGQGYPGELFF,TGTGCCAGCAGCTCGGGACAGGGTTACCCCGGGGAGCTGTTTTTT
TRBV3-1/TRBV3-2,TRBJ2-1,-,-,CASSQGRNNEQFF,TGTGCCAGCAGCCAAGGACGGAACAATGAGCAGTTCTTC
TRBV9,TRBJ2-1,-,TRBD1,CASSDTQRLGTDNEQFF,TGTGCCAGCAGCGACACCCAGCGCCTCGGGACAGACAATGAGCAGTTCTTC
TRBV6-2/TRBV6-3,TRBJ2-1,-,-,CASSYSGPVGEQFF,TGTGCCAGCAGTTACTCCGGGCCAGTGGGCGAGCAGTTCTTC
TRBV28,TRBJ2-7,once,TRBD2,CASSLTGTSGYEQYF,TGTGCCAGCAGTTTGACCGGGACTAGCGGCTACGAGCAGTACTTC
TRBV4-1,TRBJ1-2,-,-,CASSQQRTISGYTF,TGCGCCAGCAGCCAACAGAGAACCATAAGTGGCTACACCTTC
TRBV6-2/TRBV6-3,TRBJ2-6,-,-,CASSYSQRSGANVLTF,TGTGCCAGCAGTTACTCTCAGCGGTCGGGGGCCAACGTCCTGACTTTC
TRBV27,TRBJ2-1,-,-,CASSAEGGTYNEQFF,TGTGCCAGCAGTGCGGAGGGGGGGACCTACAATGAGCAGTTCTTC
TRBV29-1,TRBJ2-7,-,-,CSVIPESYEQYF,TGCAGCGTTATTCCAGAGTCCTACGAGCAGTACTTC
TRBV29-1,TRBJ2-7,-,TRBD1,CSVGQGSYEQYF,TGCAGCGTCGGACAGGGGTCCTACGAGCAGTACTTC
TRBV5-4,TRBJ2-5,-,-,CASSIPGAKETQYF,TGTGCCAGCAGCATCCCGGGGGCGAAAGAGACCCAGTACTTC
TRBV19,TRBJ2-4,-,TRBD1,CASSIQGAGKNIQYF,TGTGCCAGTAGTATTCAGGGGGCCGGCAAAAACATTCAGTACTTC
TRBV5-4,TRBJ2-1,-,TRBD2,CASSYLAGGVNEQFF,TGTGCCAGCAGTTATTTGGCGGGGGGCGTCAATGAGCAGTTCTTC
TRBV28,TRBJ2-7,-,-,CASSFIPSRSYEQYF,TGTGCCAGCAGTTTTATCCCTAGCCGCTCCTACGAGCAGTACTTC
TRBV4-3,TRBJ1-1,-,-,CASSQDSRGLNTEAFF,TGCGCCAGCAGCCAAGATTCCCGAGGGTTGAACACTGAAGCTTTCTTT
TRBV5-1,TRBJ1-6,-,TRBD1,CASSRDRAGSPLHF,TGCGCCAGCAGCCGGGACAGGGCTGGCTCACCCCTCCACTTT
TRBV7-2,TRBJ2-5,-,TRBD2,CASSLGLTSGQETQYF,TGTGCCAGCAGCTTAGGATTGACTAGCGGACAAGAGACCCAGTACTTC
TRBV3-1/TRBV3-2,TRBJ1-2,-,-,CASSPVNGYGYTF,TGTGCCAGCAGCCCCGTCAACGGATATGGCTACACCTTC
TRBV4-2,TRBJ1-5,-,-,CASSPQLQGGENQPQHF,TGTGCCAGCAGCCCCCAATTACAGGGCGGGGAGAATCAGCCCCAGCATTTT
TRBV30,TRBJ1-5,-,TRBD1,CAWSVWDRGNQPQHF,TGTGCCTGGAGTGTATGGGACAGGGGCAATCAGCCCCAGCATTTT
TRBV5-6,TRBJ2-6,-,-,CASSSYRDGANVLTF,TGTGCCAGCAGCTCCTACAGGGATGGGGCCAACGTCCTGACTTTC
TRBV10-3,TRBJ2-3,few,TRBD2,CAIMELAEGDTQYF,TGTGCCATCATGGAACTAGCGGAGGGAGATACGCAGTATTTT
TRBV28,TRBJ1-5,-,-,CASHLQGNQPQHF,TGTGCCAGCCATCTACAGGGTAATCAGCCCCAGCATTTT
TRBV27,TRBJ2-7,-,-,CASSLWQGSYEQYF,TGTGCCAGCAGTTTATGGCAGGGGAGCTACGAGCAGTACTTC
TRBV14,TRBJ2-2,-,-,CASSQALGGMGTGELFF,TGTGCCAGCAGCCAAGCCCTAGGAGGGATGGGCACCGGGGAGCTGTTTTTT
TRBV4-3,TRBJ2-1,few,-,CASSQDFRGNEQFF,TGCGCCAGCAGCCAAGATTTCAGGGGCAATGAGCAGTTCTTC
TRBV18,TRBJ1-4,-,-,CASSLDRSSTNEKLFF,TGTGCCAGCTCACTCGACAGGAGCTCAACTAATGAAAAACTGTTTTTT
TRBV30,TRBJ2-5,-,-,CASQRQLQETQYF,TGTGCCTCCCAGAGGCAGCTGCAAGAGACCCAGTACTTC
TRBV2,TRBJ1-3,-,-,CASSEAGFVGLTGKYGIGNTIYF,TGTGCCAGCAGTGAAGCGGGTTTTGTAGGCTTAACCGGGAAGTATGGTATCGGAAACACCATATATTTT
TRBV7-2,TRBJ2-1,-,-,CASRLAVSSYNEQFF,TGTGCCAGCAGATTAGCGGTGAGCTCCTACAATGAGCAGTTCTTC
TRBV9,TRBJ2-5,-,-,CASSASTGRETQYF,TGTGCCAGCAGCGCTTCGACAGGGAGGGAGACCCAGTACTTC
TRBV4-2,TRBJ2-7,-,TRBD2,CASSQDGLAGGYEQYF,TGTGCCAGCAGCCAAGATGGACTAGCGGGGGGTTACGAGCAGTACTTC
TRBV7-9,TRBJ2-1,-,-,CASSPGLSEIYNEQFF,TGTGCCAGCAGCCCGGGACTGTCGGAGATCTACAATGAGCAGTTCTTC
TRBV3-1/TRBV3-2,TRBJ2-5,-,-,CASSQDGLFPQYF,TGTGCCAGCAGCCAAGATGGTCTCTTTCCCCAGTACTTC
TRBV28,TRBJ2-6,few,-,CASSRRSGTRANVLTF,TGTGCCAGCAGTCGCCGGTCGGGGACCCGGGCCAACGTCCTGACTTTC
TRBV30,TRBJ2-5,-,-,CAWSYGMEETQYF,TGTGCCTGGAGTTATGGTATGGAAGAGACCCAGTACTTC
TRBV2,TRBJ2-2,-,-,CANKPAVNTGELFF,TGTGCTAACAAACCAGCGGTGAACACCGGGGAGCTGTTTTTT
TRBV7-9,TRBJ2-3,-,-,CASSPRTVTDTQYF,TGTGCCAGCAGCCCCCGGACTGTCACAGATACGCAGTATTTT